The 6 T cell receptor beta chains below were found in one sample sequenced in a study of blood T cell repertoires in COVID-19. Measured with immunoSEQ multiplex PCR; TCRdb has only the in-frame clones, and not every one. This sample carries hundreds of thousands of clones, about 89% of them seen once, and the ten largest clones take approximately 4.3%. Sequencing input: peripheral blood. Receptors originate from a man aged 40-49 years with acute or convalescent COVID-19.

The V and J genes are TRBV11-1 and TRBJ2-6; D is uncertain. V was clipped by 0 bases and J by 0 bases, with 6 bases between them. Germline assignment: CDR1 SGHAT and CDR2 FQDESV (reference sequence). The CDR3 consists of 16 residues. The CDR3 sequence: CASSLAPYSGANVLTF. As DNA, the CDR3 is TGTGCCAGCAGCTTAGCGCCCTACTCTGGGGCCAACGTCCTGACTTTC.

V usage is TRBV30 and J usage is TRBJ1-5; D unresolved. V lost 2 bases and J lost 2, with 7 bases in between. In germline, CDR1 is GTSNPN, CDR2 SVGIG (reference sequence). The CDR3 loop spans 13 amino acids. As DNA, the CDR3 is TGTGCCTGGAGTATGGAGGGCAATCAGCCCCAGCATTTT. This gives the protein CAWSMEGNQPQHF.

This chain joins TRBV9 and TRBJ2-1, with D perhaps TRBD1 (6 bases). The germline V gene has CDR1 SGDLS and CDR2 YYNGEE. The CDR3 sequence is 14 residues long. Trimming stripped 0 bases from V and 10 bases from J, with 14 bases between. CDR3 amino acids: CASSVVGGGGEQFF. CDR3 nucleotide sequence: TGTGCCAGCAGCGTAGTGGGTGGGGGCGGCGAGCAGTTCTTC.

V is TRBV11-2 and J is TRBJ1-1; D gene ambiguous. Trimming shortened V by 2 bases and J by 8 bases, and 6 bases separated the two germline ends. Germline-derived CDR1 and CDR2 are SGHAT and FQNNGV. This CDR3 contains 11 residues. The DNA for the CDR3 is TGTGCCAGCAGCTTAAATCAAGAAGCTTTCTTT. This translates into CASSLNQEAFF.

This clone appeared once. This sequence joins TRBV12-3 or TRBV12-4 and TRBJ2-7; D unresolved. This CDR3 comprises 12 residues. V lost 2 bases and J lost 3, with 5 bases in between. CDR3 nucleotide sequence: TGTGCCAGCAGTTTACAAATCTACGAGCAGTACTTC. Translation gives CASSLQIYEQYF.

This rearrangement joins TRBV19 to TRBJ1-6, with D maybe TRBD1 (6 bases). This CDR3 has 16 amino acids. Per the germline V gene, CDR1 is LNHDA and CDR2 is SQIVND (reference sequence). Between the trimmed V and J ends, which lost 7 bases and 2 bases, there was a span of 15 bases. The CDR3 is CASTAGARAYNSPLHF. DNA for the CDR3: TGTGCCAGTACCGCAGGGGCGAGAGCCTATAATTCACCCCTCCACTTT. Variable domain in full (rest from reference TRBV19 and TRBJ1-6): DGGITQSPKYLFRKEGQNVTLSCEQNLNHDAMYWYRQDPGQGLRLIYYSQIVNDFQKGDIAEGYSVSREKKESFPLTVTSAQKNPTAFYLCASTAGARAYNSPLHFGNGTRLTVT.